These T cell receptor beta chains were read from a single sample in a study of shared clonotypes between healthy human individuals. Sequenced by immunoSEQ multiplex PCR; TCRdb stores in-frame clones only, minus some. The sample holds around 2.1 million clones, roughly 95% seen once. The sample consisted of naive CD4+ T cells sorted from blood. The receptors come from a man aged 18-30 years in good health. Each CDR3 is given with its conserved first and last residue. D genes are given only for firm matches. Where a row states a size, it is once, few, many or the class of an expanded clone; other rows omit it.

DNA: TGTGCCAGTAGTATAACAAAATCGACAGGGGGAGGCTATGGCTACACCTTC
CDR3: CASSITKSTGGGYGYTF
J: TRBJ1-2
size: NA
V: TRBV19
D: TRBD1

DNA: TGTGCCTGGAGCAGGACAGGGAGCCCCTTTTATAATTCACCCCTCCACTTT
CDR3: CAWSRTGSPFYNSPLHF
J: TRBJ1-6
size: NA
V: TRBV30
D: TRBD1

DNA: TGTGCCAGCAGTCCGACAGGGATCCGCGAGCAGTACTTC
CDR3: CASSPTGIREQYF
J: TRBJ2-7
size: NA
V: TRBV6-1
D: TRBD1

DNA: TGCAGCGTAGGACCTCGCTCCTACAATGAGCAGTTCTTC
CDR3: CSVGPRSYNEQFF
J: TRBJ2-1
size: once
V: TRBV29-1
D: NA

DNA: TGTGCCAGCGTGGTAGACCCGAACTGGGGCTACACCTTC
CDR3: CASVVDPNWGYTF
J: TRBJ1-2
size: few
V: TRBV2
D: NA

DNA: TGTGCCATCACCCGGGACAGCCTTACCTACGAGCAGTACTTC
CDR3: CAITRDSLTYEQYF
J: TRBJ2-7
size: NA
V: TRBV10-3
D: TRBD1

DNA: TGTGCCAGCAGTCGCAGCGGGAGGAACTCCTACGAGCAGTACTTC
CDR3: CASSRSGRNSYEQYF
J: TRBJ2-7
size: NA
V: TRBV6-5
D: TRBD2

DNA: TGTGCCAGCATGAAAGGGGCGAACACTGAAGCTTTCTTT
CDR3: CASMKGANTEAFF
J: TRBJ1-1
size: NA
V: TRBV6-5
D: NA

DNA: TGTGCCAGCAGCCCGGGTTCGAACTATGGCTACACCTTC
CDR3: CASSPGSNYGYTF
J: TRBJ1-2
size: NA
V: TRBV5-4
D: NA

DNA: TGTGCCAGCAGTCGACAGGGACTTAATGAAAAACTGTTTTTT
CDR3: CASSRQGLNEKLFF
J: TRBJ1-4
size: NA
V: TRBV6-1
D: TRBD1

DNA: TGTGCCAGCAGCGCGGGACGAGGGTCAGAGACCCAGTACTTC
CDR3: CASSAGRGSETQYF
J: TRBJ2-5
size: once
V: TRBV5-4
D: NA

DNA: TGTGCCAGTAGTCCCCGGGACAGAAGCTCCTACGAGCAGTACTTC
CDR3: CASSPRDRSSYEQYF
J: TRBJ2-7
size: NA
V: TRBV19
D: TRBD1

DNA: TGTGCCAGCAGTGCCCCGAGATCTGGAAACACCATATATTTT
CDR3: CASSAPRSGNTIYF
J: TRBJ1-3
size: NA
V: TRBV28
D: NA

DNA: TGTGCCAGCAGCAAACGGGACACCGGTGGGCAGTATTTT
CDR3: CASSKRDTGGQYF
J: TRBJ2-3
size: NA
V: TRBV7-9
D: NA

DNA: TGTGCCAGCAGCTCAAAATTTGACACCCTAGCCAAAAACATTCAGTACTTC
CDR3: CASSSKFDTLAKNIQYF
J: TRBJ2-4
size: NA
V: TRBV7-2
D: NA

DNA: TGCAGCGTTGGGGACACTCAGTACGAGCAGTACTTC
CDR3: CSVGDTQYEQYF
J: TRBJ2-7
size: NA
V: TRBV29-1
D: NA

DNA: TGTGCCAGCAGCCCGCTTTTCCAGGGGGACCGCGAGCAGTACTTC
CDR3: CASSPLFQGDREQYF
J: TRBJ2-7
size: NA
V: TRBV6-5
D: TRBD1

DNA: TGTGCCTGGGACAGGGACATTTCACCCCTCCACTTT
CDR3: CAWDRDISPLHF
J: TRBJ1-6
size: NA
V: TRBV30
D: TRBD1

DNA: TGCGCCAGCAGTCAGACAGATGGGACAGGGACAGGGGAGACCCAGTACTTC
CDR3: CASSQTDGTGTGETQYF
J: TRBJ2-5
size: NA
V: TRBV4-1
D: TRBD1

DNA: TGTGCCAGCAGCAAGCCTAATCAGCCCCAGCATTTT
CDR3: CASSKPNQPQHF
J: TRBJ1-5
size: NA
V: TRBV6-5
D: NA

DNA: TGTGCCAGCAGTGGACTAGGTCAAGAGACCCAGTACTTC
CDR3: CASSGLGQETQYF
J: TRBJ2-5
size: NA
V: TRBV6-5
D: TRBD2

DNA: TGTGCCAGCAGTCCACTCCGGGACCGGACCTACGAGCAGTACTTC
CDR3: CASSPLRDRTYEQYF
J: TRBJ2-7
size: NA
V: TRBV27
D: NA

DNA: TGTGCCAGCAGCTTAGCAGGGCAGGGAAAGTCACCCCTCCACTTT
CDR3: CASSLAGQGKSPLHF
J: TRBJ1-6
size: NA
V: TRBV11-2
D: NA

DNA: TGTGCCAGCAGCTTAGGGCAGCCGCGTAGCTCCTATAATTCACCCCTCCACTTT
CDR3: CASSLGQPRSSYNSPLHF
J: TRBJ1-6
size: NA
V: TRBV7-8
D: NA

DNA: TGCGCCAGCAGCCCGCGGCCAGAAAGAGAACTCTATGGCTACACCTTC
CDR3: CASSPRPERELYGYTF
J: TRBJ1-2
size: NA
V: TRBV5-1
D: NA

DNA: TGTGCCAGCAGTTTAAGGCAGACTAATGAAAAACTGTTTTTT
CDR3: CASSLRQTNEKLFF
J: TRBJ1-4
size: NA
V: TRBV28
D: NA

DNA: TGCGCCAGCAGTGAGTGGACGGAACGGGGTAATGAAAAACTGTTTTTT
CDR3: CASSEWTERGNEKLFF
J: TRBJ1-4
size: once
V: TRBV10-2
D: NA

DNA: TGTGCCAGCAGCCTGCGCTCCTACGAGCAGTACTTC
CDR3: CASSLRSYEQYF
J: TRBJ2-7
size: NA
V: TRBV7-2
D: NA